The present entry profiles one TCR beta chain with its context. Its recognized antigen is unknown. Per-base quality was not reported, and no clone a single base away is much larger than it. Trimming accounts for 0 bases at V and 7 bases at J, while the number of junction bases matched to no gene is 2. Reading the germline V gene gives CDR1 SGHRS and CDR2 YFSETQ. The CDR3 sequence holds 14 residues, the cysteine and phenylalanine included. Left in the record is the CDR3 DNA by itself, 42 bases read in frame from the first base. These data belong to a study of vaccination and CD4 T cells after COVID-19 (dated by TCRdb to between 2021 and 2022). Study-level background: Convalescent patients had a positive SARS-CoV-2 result on nasal swab PCR, and of these patients, nine had mild disease and one had severe disease. Six males and four females were included in the convalescent cohort, with two Hispanic individuals, seven Caucasians, two Asians and one multiracial person represented. Participants got two doses of the Pfizer-BioNTech BNT162b2 vaccine (n=8) or two doses of the Moderna mRNA-1273 vaccine (n=2). Post-COVID blood samples from convalescent patients were collected a median of around 100 days after diagnosis, with a range of 35 to 161 days. Post-vaccine blood samples were obtained a median of around 74 days after the second vaccine dose, with a range of roughly 12 to 250 days. Overlapping spike peptide pools from SARS-CoV-2 and from the common cold coronaviruses HCoV-NL63, HCoV-OC43 and HCoV-229E were used as culture stimuli. Control cultures used a CEFX viral epitope pool as positive control, an HIV-1 Nef peptide pool as negative control, or no peptide. In approximately ten COVID-19 convalescent patients and a handful of infection-naive healthy vaccine recipients, the spike-specific CD4+ TCR repertoire before mRNA vaccination was compared with the repertoire after mRNA vaccination. Paper-wide results and their limitations: Of the vaccine-specific clones found in convalescent patients, nearly all (304 of 307) were mono-reactive for SARS-CoV-2 spike instead of being cross-reactive with common cold coronaviruses. Although the median number of SARS-CoV-2-reactive clonotypes went up from roughly 22 after infection to some 37 after vaccination, the increase was not significant. The study included relatively few convalescent patients and did not analyze early timepoints after natural infection. Among convalescent patients, a median about 90% of the SARS-CoV-2-reactive clones seen after vaccination appeared only after vaccination, which suggests priming specific to the vaccine.

What this sample's treatment or condition label stands for: roughly ten-day PBMC culture with coronavirus spike peptide pools or control peptides (ViraFEST assay). The ViraFEST assay was used in the study, in which antigen-specific T cells were expanded with peptide pools and expanded clonotypes were subsequently identified by TCR sequencing. The positive SARS-CoV-2 PCR tests of the convalescent patients were dated from March to December 2020, before the Alpha, Beta and Delta variants emerged in the United States. About 2 million PBMCs per well were cultured in IMDM with approximately 5% human AB serum and approximately 10 IU/ml IL-2, plus 10 ug/ml peptide pools. On days 3 and 7, half of the culture medium was replaced with fresh IL-2-containing medium. After about 10 days of culture, CD4+ T cells were isolated by negative selection using the EasySep CD4+ T cell isolation kit. PBMCs were separated from whole blood using Ficoll-Paque Plus gradient centrifugation and then either used fresh or cryopreserved at -140C. Culture conditions were generally each tested in triplicate wells.

The method behind the library was PCR. At the Johns Hopkins FTIC core, DNA from the cultured CD4+ T cells underwent TCR sequencing with the Oncomine TCR Beta short-read assay. Genomic DNA was extracted from the cultured CD4+ T cells with the QIAamp micro DNA kit. Oncomine TCR Beta libraries from cultured CD4+ T cells were pooled with unique dual indexes and sequenced on an Illumina iSeq 100. As for the original processing: Non-productive sequences were filtered out, and CDR3s that did not start with C, did not end with F or W, or were shorter than 7 amino acids were discarded. Antigen-specific clonotypes were identified using the MANAFEST web application through comparison of peptide-stimulated wells with reference and other culture wells. To be called positive, a clone needed an FDR below 0.05, an odds ratio above 5, and a productive frequency above 0.1% in at least two of three replicate wells. Cross-reactive clonotypes were defined as significantly expanded in both SARS-CoV-2 spike wells and at least one common cold coronavirus spike condition. Similarity between CDR3 sequences was evaluated in R version 3.6.1 using Levenshtein distances (stringdist) and unrooted phylogenetic trees (ape). TCRdb reprocessed the public reads (quality trimming at Q25 with fastp, clone calling with MiXCR) and kept in-frame beta chains. Every entry covers one CDR3 protein and lists the most common genes and DNA from its rows. The authors' filters were not applied to this entry. Within this sample are 8,500 to 13,000 distinct CDR3 sequences, with 64% of them counted one time only. Roughly 33% of the sample goes to the ten largest clones.

The source is a human donor who had recovered from COVID-19. The receptor chain draws on TRBV5-1 and TRBJ2-1, and TRBD2 matches 9 of the central bases. Sequencing was done on a sample of CD4+ T cells from blood, cultured in vitro. CDR3 reads: CASSLATSGNEQFF. The nucleotide sequence is given as TGCGCCAGCAGCTTGGCCACTAGCGGGAATGAGCAGTTCTTC. Beyond the CDR3, the reference TRBV5-1 and TRBJ2-1 genes provide the residues; the full variable domain reads: KAGVTQTPRYLIKTRGQQVTLSCSPISGHRSVSWYQQTPGQGLQFLFEYFSETQRNKGNFPGRFSGRQFSNSRSEMNVSTLELGDSALYLCASSLATSGNEQFFGPGTRLTVL.